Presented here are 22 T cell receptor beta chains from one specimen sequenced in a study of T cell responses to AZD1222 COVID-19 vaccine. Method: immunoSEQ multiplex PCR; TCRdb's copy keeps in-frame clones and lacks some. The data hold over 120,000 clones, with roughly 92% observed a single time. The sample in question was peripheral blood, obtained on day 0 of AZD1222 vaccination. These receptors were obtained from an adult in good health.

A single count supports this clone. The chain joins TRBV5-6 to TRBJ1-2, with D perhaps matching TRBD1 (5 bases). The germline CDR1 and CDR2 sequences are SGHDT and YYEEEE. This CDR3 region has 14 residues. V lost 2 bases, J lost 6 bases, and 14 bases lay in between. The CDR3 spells CASSFRQGSDGYTF. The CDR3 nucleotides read TGTGCCAGCAGCTTTAGGCAGGGCTCCGATGGCTACACCTTC.

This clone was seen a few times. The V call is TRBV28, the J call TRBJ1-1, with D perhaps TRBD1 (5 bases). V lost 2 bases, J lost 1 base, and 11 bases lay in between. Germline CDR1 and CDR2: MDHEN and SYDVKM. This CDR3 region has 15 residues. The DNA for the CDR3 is TGTGCCAGCAGTTTACCTGACAGAGAGAACACTGAAGCTTTCTTT. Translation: CASSLPDRENTEAFF.

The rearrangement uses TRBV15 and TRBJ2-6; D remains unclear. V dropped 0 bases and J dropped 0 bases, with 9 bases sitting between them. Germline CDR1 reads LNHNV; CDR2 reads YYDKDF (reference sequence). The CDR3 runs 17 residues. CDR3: CATSREEKSSGANVLTF. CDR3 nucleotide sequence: TGTGCCACCAGCAGAGAGGAGAAATCCTCTGGGGCCAACGTCCTGACTTTC.

CDR3 region: CASSLGQGYGYTF. The CDR3 nucleotides are TGTGCCAGCAGCTTAGGACAGGGCTATGGCTACACCTTC. This rearrangement joins TRBV7-8 to TRBJ1-2; 7 positions agree with TRBD1. The ends lost 1 base at V and 4 bases at J; junction bases unmatched: 0. In germline, CDR1 is SGHVS, CDR2 FQNEAQ. CDR3 length: 13 residues. The whole variable domain, remainder taken from reference TRBV7-8 and TRBJ1-2, is GAGVSQSPRYKVAKRGQDVALRCDPISGHVSLFWYQQALGQGPEFLTYFQNEAQLDKSGLPSDRFFAERPEGSVSTLKIQRTQQEDSAVYLCASSLGQGYGYTFGSGTRLTVV.

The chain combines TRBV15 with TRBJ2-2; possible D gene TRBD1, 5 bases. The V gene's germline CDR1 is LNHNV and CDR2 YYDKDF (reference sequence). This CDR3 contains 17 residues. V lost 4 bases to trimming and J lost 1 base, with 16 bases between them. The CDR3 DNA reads TGTGCCACCAGCATAAGGTCTCCAGGGCGGAACACCGGGGAGCTGTTTTTT. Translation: CATSIRSPGRNTGELFF.

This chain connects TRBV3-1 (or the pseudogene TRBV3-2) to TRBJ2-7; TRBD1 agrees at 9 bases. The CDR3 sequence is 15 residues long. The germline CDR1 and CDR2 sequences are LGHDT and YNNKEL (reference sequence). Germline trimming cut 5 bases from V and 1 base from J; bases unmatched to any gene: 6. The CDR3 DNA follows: TGTGCCAGCAGCATAGGACAGGGGCGATCCTACGAGCAGTACTTC. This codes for CASSIGQGRSYEQYF.

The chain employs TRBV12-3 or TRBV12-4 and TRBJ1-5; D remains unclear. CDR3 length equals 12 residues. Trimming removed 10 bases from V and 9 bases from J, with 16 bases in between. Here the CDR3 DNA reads TGTGCCACCCGAGCCGGAGGTGGGCCCCAGCATTTT. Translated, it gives CATRAGGGPQHF.

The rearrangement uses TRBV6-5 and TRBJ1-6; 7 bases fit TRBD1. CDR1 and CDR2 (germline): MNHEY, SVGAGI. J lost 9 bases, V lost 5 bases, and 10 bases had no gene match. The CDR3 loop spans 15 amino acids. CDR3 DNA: TGTGCCAGCAGTAACCGGGACAGAGATCTTTCACCCCTCCACTTT. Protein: CASSNRDRDLSPLHF.

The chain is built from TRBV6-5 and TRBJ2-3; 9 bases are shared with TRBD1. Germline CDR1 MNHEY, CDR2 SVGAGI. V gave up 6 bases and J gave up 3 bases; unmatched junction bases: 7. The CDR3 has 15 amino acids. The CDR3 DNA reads TGTGCCAGCAGCGCCGGGACAGGGTGGACAGATACGCAGTATTTT. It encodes CASSAGTGWTDTQYF.

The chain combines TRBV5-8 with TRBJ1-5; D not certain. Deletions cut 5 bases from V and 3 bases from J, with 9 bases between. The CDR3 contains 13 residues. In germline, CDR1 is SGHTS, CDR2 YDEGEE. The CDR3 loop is CASSDTTNQPQHF. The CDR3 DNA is TGTGCCAGCAGTGACACCACCAATCAGCCCCAGCATTTT.

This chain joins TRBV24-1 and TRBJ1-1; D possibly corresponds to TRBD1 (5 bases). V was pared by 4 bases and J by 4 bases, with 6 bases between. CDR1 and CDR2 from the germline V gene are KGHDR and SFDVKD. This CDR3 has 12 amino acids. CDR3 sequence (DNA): TGTGCCACCAGTGAGGGGGGCACTGAAGCTTTCTTT. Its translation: CATSEGGTEAFF.

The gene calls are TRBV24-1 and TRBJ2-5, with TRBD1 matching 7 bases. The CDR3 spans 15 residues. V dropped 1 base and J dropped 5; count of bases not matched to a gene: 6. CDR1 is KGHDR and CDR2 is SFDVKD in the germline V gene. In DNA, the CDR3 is TGTGCCACCAGTGATTTTACAGGGGCCAGGGAGACCCAGTACTTC. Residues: CATSDFTGARETQYF.

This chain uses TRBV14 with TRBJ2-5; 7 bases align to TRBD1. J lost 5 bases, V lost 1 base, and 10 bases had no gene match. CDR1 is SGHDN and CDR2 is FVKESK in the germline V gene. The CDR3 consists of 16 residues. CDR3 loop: CASSQAHNRGRETQYF. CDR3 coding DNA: TGTGCCAGCAGCCAAGCACATAACAGGGGCCGGGAGACCCAGTACTTC.

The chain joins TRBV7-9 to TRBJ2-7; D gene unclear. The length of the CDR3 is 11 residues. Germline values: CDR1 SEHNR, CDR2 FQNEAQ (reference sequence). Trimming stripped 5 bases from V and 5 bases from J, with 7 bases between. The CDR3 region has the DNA TGTGCCAGCAGCCTCCGAGACGAGCAGTACTTC. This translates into CASSLRDEQYF.

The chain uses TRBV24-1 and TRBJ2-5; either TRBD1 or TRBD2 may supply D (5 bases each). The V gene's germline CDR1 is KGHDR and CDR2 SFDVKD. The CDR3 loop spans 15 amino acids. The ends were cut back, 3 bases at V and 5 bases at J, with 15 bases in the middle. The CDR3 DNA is TGTGCCACCAGTGATCAGGCTAGGGACCCGGAGACCCAGTACTTC. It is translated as CATSDQARDPETQYF.

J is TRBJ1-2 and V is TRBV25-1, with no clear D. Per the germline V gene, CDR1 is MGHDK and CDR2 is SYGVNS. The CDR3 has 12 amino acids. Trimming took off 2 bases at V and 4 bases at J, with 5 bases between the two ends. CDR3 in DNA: TGTGCCAGCAGTGAACCTTTCTATGGCTACACCTTC. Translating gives CASSEPFYGYTF.

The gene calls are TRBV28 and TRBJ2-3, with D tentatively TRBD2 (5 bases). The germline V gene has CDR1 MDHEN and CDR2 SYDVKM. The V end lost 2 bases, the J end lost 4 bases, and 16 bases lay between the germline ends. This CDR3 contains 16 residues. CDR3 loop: CASSLPLATSADTQYF. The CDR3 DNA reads TGTGCCAGCAGTTTACCGCTTGCAACTAGTGCAGATACGCAGTATTTT.

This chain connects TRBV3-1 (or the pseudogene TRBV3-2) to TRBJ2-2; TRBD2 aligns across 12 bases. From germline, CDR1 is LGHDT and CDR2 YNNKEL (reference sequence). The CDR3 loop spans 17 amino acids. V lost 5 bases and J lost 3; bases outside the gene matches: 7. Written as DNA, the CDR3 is TGTGCCAGCAGCGAAGGACTAGCGGGATTTTACACCGGGGAGCTGTTTTTT. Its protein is CASSEGLAGFYTGELFF.

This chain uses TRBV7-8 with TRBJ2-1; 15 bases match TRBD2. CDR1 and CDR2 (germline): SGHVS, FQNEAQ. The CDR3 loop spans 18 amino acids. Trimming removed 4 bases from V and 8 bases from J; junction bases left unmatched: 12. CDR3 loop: CASSSTQPGLAGGDEQFF. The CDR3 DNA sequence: TGTGCCAGCAGCTCAACGCAACCGGGACTAGCGGGGGGCGATGAGCAGTTCTTC.

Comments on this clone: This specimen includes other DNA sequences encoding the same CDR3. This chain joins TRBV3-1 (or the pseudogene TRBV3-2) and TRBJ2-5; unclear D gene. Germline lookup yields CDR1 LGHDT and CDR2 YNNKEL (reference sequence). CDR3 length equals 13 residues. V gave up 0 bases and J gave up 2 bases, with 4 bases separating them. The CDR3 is CASSQDQQETQYF. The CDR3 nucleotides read TGTGCCAGCAGCCAAGACCAGCAAGAGACCCAGTACTTC.

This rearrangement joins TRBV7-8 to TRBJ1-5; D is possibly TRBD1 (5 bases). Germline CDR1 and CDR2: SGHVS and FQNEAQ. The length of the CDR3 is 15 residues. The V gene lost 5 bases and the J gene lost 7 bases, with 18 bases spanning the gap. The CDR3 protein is CASSQEWGLRQPQHF. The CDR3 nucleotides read TGTGCCAGCAGCCAAGAGTGGGGGTTACGGCAGCCCCAGCATTTT.

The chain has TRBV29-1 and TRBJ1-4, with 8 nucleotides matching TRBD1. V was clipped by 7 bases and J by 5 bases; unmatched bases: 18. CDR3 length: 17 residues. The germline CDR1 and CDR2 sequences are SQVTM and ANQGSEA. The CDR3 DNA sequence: TGCAGCGCTACAAATTCCCAGGGGGCCGCCTCAAATGAAAAACTGTTTTTT. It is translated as CSATNSQGAASNEKLFF.